Each of the 6 T cell receptor beta chains below was sequenced from the same sample in a study of shared clonotypes between healthy human individuals (dated by TCRdb to between 2020 and 2021). The library was produced with the immunoSEQ multiplex PCR assay. Held by TCRdb, this immuneACCESS table contains in-frame sequences only and omits some clones. Under half of the omission traces to an unresolved V gene where checked; the cause of the rest is unknown. The sample profile shows hundreds of thousands of clones; around 74% of them were found once. The top ten hold approximately 1.7% of the sample. The source material was memory CD4+ T cells sorted from blood. The cell subset or site label, read with the paper, signifies: CD45RA-negative fraction. The receptors were sampled from a woman aged 25 to 39 in good health.

This chain joins TRBV6-6 and TRBJ2-7; maybe TRBD1 (6 bases). Trimming stripped 6 bases from V and 2 bases from J, with 14 bases between. Germline CDR1 reads MNHNY; CDR2 reads SVGAGI (reference sequence). This CDR3 has 14 amino acids. The DNA for the CDR3 is TGTGCCAGCAGCCAAACAGGGAGTGCCTACGAGCAGTACTTC. It is translated as CASSQTGSAYEQYF.

This clone was counted between two and nine times. The gene calls are TRBV2 and TRBJ2-5, with TRBD1 as a possible D gene (5 bases). The CDR3 is made up of 14 amino acids. V was clipped by 7 bases and J by 1 base, with 13 bases between them. Per germline, CDR1 SNHLY and CDR2 FYNNEI. The CDR3 DNA follows: TGTGCCAGCACCGATGACAGAGCCCAAGAGACCCAGTACTTC. This codes for CASTDDRAQETQYF.

This clone occurred once. This probably arose from a read error, given a far larger clone one base away. The sample has other DNA sequences that encode this CDR3 too. The chain is built from TRBV29-1 and TRBJ1-2; 8 bases are a match to TRBD1. Looked up from germline, CDR1 is SQVTM and CDR2 is ANQGSEA. The V and J ends lost 2 bases and 7 bases, in that order; junction bases with no gene match: 9. The CDR3 is 14 residues long. Here the CDR3 DNA reads TGCAGCGTTGAACAGTCCGGGACAGGAACTGGCTACACCTTC. Its translation: CSVEQSGTGTGYTF.

The chain couples TRBV19 to TRBJ2-3; a possible D gene is TRBD2 (6 bases). Germline loops: CDR1 LNHDA, CDR2 SQIVND (reference sequence). The CDR3 runs to 14 residues. Trimming took off 4 bases at V and 3 bases at J, with 11 bases between the two ends. This chain's CDR3 is CASSSVGGTDTQYF. The CDR3 nucleotides read TGTGCCAGTAGTAGTGTCGGGGGTACAGATACGCAGTATTTT.

The CDR3 protein is CASSRTGGRGYTF. Written as DNA, the CDR3 is TGTGCCAGCAGTCGAACAGGGGGCCGAGGCTACACCTTC. The J gene is TRBJ1-2, the V gene TRBV28; TRBD1 matches 9 bases. With 5 bases clipped from V and 8 bases from J, the junction kept 6 bases outside the gene matches. Germline lookup yields CDR1 MDHEN and CDR2 SYDVKM. The CDR3 extends over 13 amino acids.

The chain carries TRBV19 and TRBJ1-5; D call uncertain. The CDR3 sequence is 15 residues long. The germline V and J ends were trimmed by 1 base and 4 bases, with 11 bases remaining between them. Per the germline V gene, CDR1 is LNHDA and CDR2 is SQIVND (reference sequence). The CDR3 here is CASSIGTVGNQPQHF. The DNA for the CDR3 is TGTGCCAGTAGTATAGGCACAGTGGGGAATCAGCCCCAGCATTTT.